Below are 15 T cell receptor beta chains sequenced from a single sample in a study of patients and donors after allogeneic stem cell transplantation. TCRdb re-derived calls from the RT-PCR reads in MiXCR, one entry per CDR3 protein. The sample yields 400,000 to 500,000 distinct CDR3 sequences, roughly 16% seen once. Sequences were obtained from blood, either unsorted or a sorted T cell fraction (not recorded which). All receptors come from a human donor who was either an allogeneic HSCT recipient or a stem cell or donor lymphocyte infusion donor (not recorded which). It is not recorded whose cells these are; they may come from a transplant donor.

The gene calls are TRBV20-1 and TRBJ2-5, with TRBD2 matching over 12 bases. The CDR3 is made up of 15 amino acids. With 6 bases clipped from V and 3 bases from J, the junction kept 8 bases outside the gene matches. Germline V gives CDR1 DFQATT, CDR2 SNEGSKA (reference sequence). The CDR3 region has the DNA TGCAGTGCAAGAAGACTAGCGGGAGTTGAAGAGACCCAGTACTTC. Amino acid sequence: CSARRLAGVEETQYF.

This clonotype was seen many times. This CDR3 reads CASSGHGGNSDEQFF. CDR3 nucleotides: TGTGCCAGCAGCGGCCACGGAGGCAACAGTGATGAGCAGTTCTTC. The chain combines TRBV12-3 or TRBV12-4 with TRBJ2-1; D might be TRBD2 (5 bases). V shed 6 bases and J shed 8 bases, with 20 bases lying between them. This CDR3 has 15 amino acids.

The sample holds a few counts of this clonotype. CDR3 residues: CASSHGTALSYEQYF. The CDR3 region has the DNA TGTGCCAGCAGCCATGGGACTGCTCTCTCCTACGAGCAGTACTTC. The chain couples TRBV6-1 to TRBJ2-7; TRBD2 is a possible D gene (6 bases). V lost 6 bases and J 0 bases, leaving 15 bases between the germline ends. The CDR3 has 15 residues. Germline V CDR1 and CDR2: MNHNS, SASEGT.

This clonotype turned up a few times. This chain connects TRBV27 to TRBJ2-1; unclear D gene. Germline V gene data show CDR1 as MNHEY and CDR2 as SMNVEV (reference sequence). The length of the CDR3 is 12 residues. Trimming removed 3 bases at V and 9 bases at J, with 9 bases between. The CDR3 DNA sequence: TGTGCCAGCAGTTTTCATAGGGCTGAGCAGTTCTTC. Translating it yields CASSFHRAEQFF.

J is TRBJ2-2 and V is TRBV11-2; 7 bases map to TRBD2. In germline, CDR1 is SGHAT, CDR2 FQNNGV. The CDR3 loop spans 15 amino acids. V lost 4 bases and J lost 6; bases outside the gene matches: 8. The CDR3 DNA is TGTGCCAGCAGCTCGGGACTAATTACCGCCGGGGAGCTGTTTTTT. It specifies CASSSGLITAGELFF.

In nucleotides, the CDR3 is TGTGCCAGCAGTTACCGACTAGCGGGGGCGGAAGAGACCCAGTACTTC. Its protein is CASSYRLAGAEETQYF. The chain joins TRBV7-9 to TRBJ2-5; 12 bases fit TRBD2. Germline V CDR1 and CDR2: SEHNR, FQNEAQ (reference sequence). This CDR3 is 16 amino acids long. Trimming removed 6 bases from V and 3 bases from J; junction bases left unmatched: 8.

The CDR3, as DNA: TGCGCCAGCAGCCAAGAGCAGACTAGCGGGGTCCTCACAGATACGCAGTATTTT. It specifies CASSQEQTSGVLTDTQYF. The chain combines TRBV4-3 with TRBJ2-3; 11 bases agree with TRBD2. The junction had 7 bases not matched to a gene; V was cut back by 0 bases and J by 2 bases. Per germline, CDR1 LGHNA and CDR2 YSLEER. The CDR3 spans 18 residues.

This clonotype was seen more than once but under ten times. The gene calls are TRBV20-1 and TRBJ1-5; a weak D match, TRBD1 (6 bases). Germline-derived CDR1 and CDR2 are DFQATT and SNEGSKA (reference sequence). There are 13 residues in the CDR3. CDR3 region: CSMQGTSDQPQHF. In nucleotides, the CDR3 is TGCAGCATGCAGGGGACCTCAGATCAGCCCCAGCATTTT.

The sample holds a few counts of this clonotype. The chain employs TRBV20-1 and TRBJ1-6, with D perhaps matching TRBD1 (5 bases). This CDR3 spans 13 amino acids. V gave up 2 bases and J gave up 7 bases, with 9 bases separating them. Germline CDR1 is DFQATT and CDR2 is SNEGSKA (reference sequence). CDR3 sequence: CSARLRQNSPLHF. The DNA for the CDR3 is TGCAGTGCTAGACTGAGACAGAATTCACCCCTCCACTTT.

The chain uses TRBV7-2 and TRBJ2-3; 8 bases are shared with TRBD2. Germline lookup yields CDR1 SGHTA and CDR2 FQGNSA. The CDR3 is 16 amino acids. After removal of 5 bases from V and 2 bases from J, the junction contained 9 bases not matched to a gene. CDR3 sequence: CASSKRQRGFTDTQYF. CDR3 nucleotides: TGTGCCAGCAGCAAGAGGCAGCGGGGGTTCACAGATACGCAGTATTTT.

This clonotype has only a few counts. The CDR3 reads CASSQGQGTYNEQFF. The CDR3 DNA follows: TGTGCCAGCAGCCAGGGACAGGGAACATACAATGAGCAGTTCTTC. V gene TRBV3-1 combines with J gene TRBJ2-1; 9 positions agree with TRBD1. Germline loops: CDR1 LGHDT, CDR2 YNNKEL (reference sequence). The CDR3 is 15 residues long. V trimming: 3 bases; J trimming: 4 bases; junction bases outside the gene matches: 4.

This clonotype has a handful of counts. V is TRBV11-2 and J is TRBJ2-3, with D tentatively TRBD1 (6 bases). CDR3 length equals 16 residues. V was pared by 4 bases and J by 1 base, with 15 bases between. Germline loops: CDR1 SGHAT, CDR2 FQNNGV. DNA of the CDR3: TGTGCCAGCAGCTCCCTGAGACAGGAGGGCACAGATACGCAGTATTTT. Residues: CASSSLRQEGTDTQYF.

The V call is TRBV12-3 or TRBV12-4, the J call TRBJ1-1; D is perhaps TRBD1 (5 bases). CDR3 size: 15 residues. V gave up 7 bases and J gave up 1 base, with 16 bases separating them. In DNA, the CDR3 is TGTGCCAGCACCTCCCGGACACCGGGGAACACTGAAGCTTTCTTT. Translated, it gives CASTSRTPGNTEAFF.

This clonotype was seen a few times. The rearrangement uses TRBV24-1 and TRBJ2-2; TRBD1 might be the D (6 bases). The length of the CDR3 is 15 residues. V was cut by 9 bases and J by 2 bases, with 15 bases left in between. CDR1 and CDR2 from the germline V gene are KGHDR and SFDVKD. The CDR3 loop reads CATGSRDKNTGELFF. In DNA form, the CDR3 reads TGTGCCACCGGAAGTCGGGACAAAAACACCGGGGAGCTGTTTTTT.

CDR3 region: CASSIKRGPSTDTQYF. For the CDR3, the DNA is TGCGCCAGCAGCATCAAGCGGGGACCTAGCACAGATACGCAGTATTTT. The chain carries TRBV5-1 and TRBJ2-3, with TRBD2 matching over 7 bases. The V gene's germline CDR1 is SGHRS and CDR2 YFSETQ. This CDR3 has 16 amino acids. V was pared by 4 bases and J by 0 bases, with 8 bases of the junction left unmatched.